A single sample is the source of the 26 T cell receptor beta chains below, sequenced in a study of blood T cell repertoires in COVID-19. Repertoires were generated with immunoSEQ multiplex PCR, while TCRdb's copy carries only in-frame clones and drops some. The sample yields 250,000 or so clones, 70% to 90% seen once. Sequencing was carried out using PBMCs or T cells enriched from blood (not recorded which). The receptors originated from a woman between 35 and 50 years old with acute COVID-19.

The chain combines TRBV6-1 with TRBJ2-7; D perhaps matches TRBD2 (5 bases). Germline loops: CDR1 MNHNS, CDR2 SASEGT. With 2 bases removed from V and 6 bases from J, the gap between germline ends came to 14 bases. This CDR3 is 14 amino acids long. The CDR3 reads CASSERWSRGEQYF. CDR3 in DNA: TGTGCCAGCAGTGAACGGTGGAGCCGGGGCGAGCAGTACTTC.

The gene calls are TRBV4-3 and TRBJ1-3; D possibly corresponds to TRBD1 (5 bases). Germline V gene lookup returns CDR1 LGHNA and CDR2 YSLEER. This CDR3 region has 17 residues. Trimming removed 3 bases from V and 0 bases from J, with 15 bases in between. The chain's CDR3 is CASSQDTLSSSGNTIYF. CDR3 nucleotides: TGCGCCAGCAGCCAGGACACCCTCTCCAGCTCTGGAAACACCATATATTTT.

The V and J genes are TRBV3-1 (or the pseudogene TRBV3-2) and TRBJ2-7; tentatively, D is TRBD1 (6 bases). Germline V lookup: CDR1 LGHDT, CDR2 YNNKEL (reference sequence). V lost 3 bases and J 6 bases, leaving 30 bases between the germline ends. The CDR3 extends over 19 amino acids. Here the CDR3 DNA reads TGTGCCAGCAGCCATCCTCACCCCGGGACATTTCCGAACGGGCTCGAGCAGTACGTC. The encoded protein is CASSHPHPGTFPNGLEQYV.

The chain joins TRBV7-9 to TRBJ2-7, with 7 bases fitting TRBD1. V dropped 8 bases and J dropped 4; count of bases not matched to a gene: 2. Germline V gene lookup returns CDR1 SEHNR and CDR2 FQNEAQ (reference sequence). The CDR3 is 11 residues long. Written as DNA, the CDR3 is TGTGCCAGCGAGGACAGGTACGAGCAGTACTTC. It codes for CASEDRYEQYF. Complete variable domain (other parts from reference TRBV7-9 and TRBJ2-7): DTGVSQNPRHKITKRGQNVTFRCDPISEHNRLYWYRQTLGQGPEFLTYFQNEAQLEKSRLLSDRFSAERPKGSFSTLEIQRTEQGDSAMYLCASEDRYEQYFGPGTRLTVT.

The chain recombines TRBV15 with TRBJ2-7, with TRBD1 as a possible D gene (6 bases). The CDR3 runs 14 residues. The germline V gene has CDR1 LNHNV and CDR2 YYDKDF (reference sequence). The V gene lost 0 bases and the J gene lost 7 bases, with 13 bases spanning the gap. DNA of the CDR3: TGTGCCACCAGCAGAGAGGCAGGGGTAGGGGAGCAGTACGTC. Translated, it gives CATSREAGVGEQYV.

The chain uses TRBV19 and TRBJ2-7, with a possible D match to TRBD1 (5 bases). The length of the CDR3 is 15 residues. V was pared by 4 bases and J by 3 bases, with 16 bases between. Germline V gene lookup returns CDR1 LNHDA and CDR2 SQIVND (reference sequence). This CDR3 is CASSTTWGRYYEQYF. The CDR3 DNA follows: TGTGCCAGTAGTACCACGTGGGGCCGTTACTACGAGCAGTACTTC.

This clone was counted a single time. This chain uses TRBV18 with TRBJ1-1; a possible D gene is TRBD1 (6 bases). V lost 2 bases to trimming and J lost 2 bases, with 15 bases between them. The CDR3 is 16 residues long. Germline CDR1 reads KGHSH; CDR2 reads LQKENI. CDR3 sequence reads: CASSPIPQQGNTEAFF. For the CDR3, the DNA is TGTGCCAGCTCACCAATCCCTCAACAGGGTAACACTGAAGCTTTCTTT. Together with reference TRBV18 and TRBJ1-1, the CDR3 gives the full variable domain: NAGVMQNPRHLVRRRGQEARLRCSPMKGHSHVYWYRQLPEEGLKFMVYLQKENIIDESGMPKERFSAEFPKEGPSILRIQQVVRGDSAAYFCASSPIPQQGNTEAFFGQGTRLTVV.

V gene TRBV7-9 combines with J gene TRBJ1-1; D is perhaps TRBD1 (5 bases). The CDR3 has 15 amino acids. Germline V gene lookup returns CDR1 SEHNR and CDR2 FQNEAQ (reference sequence). V dropped 5 bases and J dropped 4 bases, with 17 bases sitting between them. The CDR3 sequence is CASSPSGGLGTEAFF. For the CDR3, the DNA is TGTGCCAGCAGCCCGTCCGGGGGGTTAGGCACTGAAGCTTTCTTT.

The sample holds a few counts of this clone. The V and J genes are TRBV19 and TRBJ2-1; 8 bases fit TRBD2. The CDR3 sequence is 14 residues long. J lost 7 bases, V lost 3 bases, and 5 bases had no gene match. Germline V gene sequence: CDR1 LNHDA, CDR2 SQIVND (reference sequence). The CDR3 reads CASSILAGWNEQFF. The CDR3 nucleotides read TGTGCCAGTAGTATTTTAGCGGGGTGGAATGAGCAGTTCTTC.

The chain combines TRBV30 with TRBJ2-3; D might be TRBD2 (7 bases). V lost 4 bases to trimming and J lost 2 bases, with 16 bases between them. The germline V gene has CDR1 GTSNPN and CDR2 SVGIG (reference sequence). This CDR3 contains 15 residues. CDR3 sequence reads: CAWNRGGGATDTQYF. CDR3 nucleotides: TGTGCCTGGAACCGAGGGGGGGGCGCCACAGATACGCAGTATTTT.

This clone appeared a single time. The chain couples TRBV6-1 to TRBJ2-3, with D perhaps TRBD2 (6 bases). CDR3 length: 16 amino acids. Per germline, CDR1 MNHNS and CDR2 SASEGT. V lost 3 bases to trimming and J lost 0 bases, with 13 bases between them. The CDR3 nucleotides read TGTGCCAGCAGTGACATTGGGGACTTCAGCACAGATACGCAGTATTTT. It codes for CASSDIGDFSTDTQYF.

V and J are TRBV3-1 (or the pseudogene TRBV3-2) and TRBJ1-4; D is uncertain. The V end was cut by 0 bases, the J end by 8 bases, with 22 bases between. CDR1 and CDR2 (germline): LGHDT, YNNKEL (reference sequence). The CDR3 runs 18 residues. This CDR3 is CASSQDKAFTGDWEKLFF. The CDR3 DNA follows: TGTGCCAGCAGCCAAGATAAGGCCTTTACCGGAGATTGGGAAAAACTGTTTTTT.

This sequence joins TRBV2 and TRBJ2-3; 9 nucleotides align to TRBD2. The V and J ends lost 7 bases and 0 bases, in that order; junction bases with no gene match: 11. The CDR3 is 17 residues long. Per germline, CDR1 SNHLY and CDR2 FYNNEI. This CDR3 reads CASIRKAGGKSTDTQYF. The CDR3 nucleotides are TGTGCCAGCATCCGGAAAGCGGGGGGTAAGAGCACAGATACGCAGTATTTT.

The chain couples TRBV19 to TRBJ1-5, with TRBD1 matching over 7 bases. This CDR3 comprises 15 residues. Losses at the gene ends were 7 bases for V and 7 bases for J; bases not matched to a gene: 13. Germline assignment: CDR1 LNHDA and CDR2 SQIVND (reference sequence). CDR3 in amino acids: CASNQDRFMAQPQHF. The CDR3 DNA follows: TGTGCCAGTAACCAGGACAGGTTTATGGCGCAGCCCCAGCATTTT.

The rearrangement uses TRBV9 and TRBJ1-3; 7 positions agree with TRBD1. V lost 3 bases and J lost 7; bases outside the gene matches: 19. This CDR3 has 18 amino acids. Germline CDR1 is SGDLS and CDR2 is YYNGEE. The CDR3, as DNA: TGTGCCAGCAGCGACAAATTCCAGACGAGGGGGCTCCGGAACACCATATATTTT. Residues: CASSDKFQTRGLRNTIYF.

The CDR3: CASRYLGTGTYEQYF. The CDR3 coding sequence is TGTGCCAGCAGGTATCTCGGGACAGGGACCTACGAGCAGTACTTC. The chain combines TRBV2 with TRBJ2-7; 9 bases fit TRBD1. The germline gives CDR1 SNHLY, CDR2 FYNNEI. Germline trimming cut 6 bases from V and 2 bases from J; bases unmatched to any gene: 8. The CDR3 totals 15 residues.

This rearrangement joins TRBV2 to TRBJ1-2; D is perhaps TRBD1 (6 bases). The V and J ends lost 5 bases and 4 bases respectively, with 14 bases between them. Germline values: CDR1 SNHLY, CDR2 FYNNEI. The CDR3 covers 14 residues. CDR3 residues: CASSSSTGPYGYTF. The CDR3 DNA is TGTGCCAGCAGTTCCTCGACAGGTCCCTATGGCTACACCTTC.

The rearrangement joins TRBV5-6 to TRBJ2-2, with 9 positions matching TRBD1. The CDR3 runs 14 residues. Germline-derived CDR1 and CDR2 are SGHDT and YYEEEE. The V gene end was trimmed by 4 bases and the J gene end by 9 bases; junction bases not matched to a gene: 7. In DNA form, the CDR3 reads TGTGCCAGCAGCCGGCCGGGACAGGGTCGGGAGCTGTTTTTT. It codes for CASSRPGQGRELFF.

The rearrangement joins TRBV10-3 to TRBJ2-1; 10 bases are shared with TRBD1. Trimming cost V 6 bases and J 2 bases; bases outside gene matches: 7. The CDR3 length is 16 residues. Germline V CDR1 and CDR2: ENHRY, SYGVKD. The CDR3 DNA reads TGTGCCATCAGCGGACAGGGGACAGGGGCCTACAATGAGCAGTTCTTC. Its protein is CAISGQGTGAYNEQFF.

V gene TRBV11-2 combines with J gene TRBJ2-1, with D perhaps matching TRBD1 (5 bases). Germline V CDR1 and CDR2: SGHAT, FQNNGV. Between the trimmed V and J ends, which lost 2 bases and 4 bases, there was a span of 12 bases. The CDR3 sequence is 15 residues long. This CDR3 reads CASSLLDRPYNEQFF. Here the CDR3 DNA reads TGTGCCAGCAGCTTATTAGACAGACCTTACAATGAGCAGTTCTTC. Full variable domain (remainder filled in from reference TRBV11-2 and TRBJ2-1): EAGVAQSPRYKIIEKRQSVAFWCNPISGHATLYWYQQILGQGPKLLIQFQNNGVVDDSQLPKDRFSAERLKGVDSTLKIQPAKLEDSAVYLCASSLLDRPYNEQFFGPGTRLTVL.

This sequence joins TRBV20-1 and TRBJ2-2; 7 bases fit TRBD2. CDR3 length: 14 amino acids. Looked up from germline, CDR1 is DFQATT and CDR2 is SNEGSKA (reference sequence). V gave up 3 bases and J gave up 6 bases; unmatched junction bases: 7. DNA for the CDR3: TGCAGTGCTAGTAGTGGGAGGGCCTCCGGGGAGCTGTTTTTT. Its protein is CSASSGRASGELFF.

This clone was counted a few times. The genes are TRBV7-6 and TRBJ2-2; 12 bases are shared with TRBD2. The CDR3 totals 17 residues. Germline values: CDR1 SGHVS, CDR2 FNYEAQ. J lost 5 bases, V lost 2 bases, and 6 bases had no gene match. CDR3 coding DNA: TGTGCCAGCAGCTTATCCCCACTAGCGGGGGGAACCGGGGAGCTGTTTTTT. This codes for CASSLSPLAGGTGELFF.

The chain has TRBV5-4 and TRBJ1-1, with D possibly matching TRBD1 (6 bases). The CDR3 runs to 14 residues. Germline lookup yields CDR1 SGHNT and CDR2 YYREEE (reference sequence). V lost 4 bases, J lost 2 bases, and 12 bases lay in between. CDR3 bases: TGTGCCAGCAGCCTCGGACAGTACAACACTGAAGCTTTCTTT. It codes for CASSLGQYNTEAFF.

CDR3 region: CASSSKGGENEKLFF. Here the CDR3 DNA reads TGTGCCAGCAGCTCCAAGGGGGGGGAGAATGAAAAACTGTTTTTT. The chain joins TRBV11-2 to TRBJ1-4; D is possibly TRBD1 (6 bases). This CDR3 contains 15 residues. V dropped 4 bases and J dropped 5 bases, with 14 bases sitting between them. Germline CDR1 reads SGHAT; CDR2 reads FQNNGV.

The chain has TRBV3-1 (or the pseudogene TRBV3-2) and TRBJ2-1, with 9 bases aligning to TRBD1. CDR1 LGHDT and CDR2 YNNKEL come from the germline V gene (reference sequence). The CDR3 has 20 residues. V shed 2 bases, J shed 6 bases, and the junction held 20 bases outside the gene matches. CDR3 nucleotide sequence: TGTGCCAGCAGCCAAAAACTTGACAGGGGGGGGATCCCGTATAGCAATGAGCAGTTCTTC. This gives the protein CASSQKLDRGGIPYSNEQFF.

This clone was recorded once. As DNA, the CDR3 is TGTGCCAGCAGCCAGGCCTTGCTTAGCGGGGTCTCCTACAATGAGCAGTTCTTC. Amino acid sequence: CASSQALLSGVSYNEQFF. The chain couples TRBV3-1 (or the pseudogene TRBV3-2) to TRBJ2-1, with TRBD2 matching 8 bases. The CDR3 covers 18 residues. CDR1 is LGHDT and CDR2 is YNNKEL in the germline V gene (reference sequence). The junction had 10 bases not matched to a gene; V was cut back by 3 bases and J by 0 bases.